This passage covers 23 T cell receptor beta chains from one sample sequenced in a study of shared T cell receptors in the human thymus. Using immunoSEQ multiplex PCR, the repertoire was profiled, and TCRdb retains in-frame clones only, with some absent. The data show some 400,000 clones, over 90% seen once. Sequenced sample: thymocytes. The receptor source for this set is a human donor.

The gene calls are TRBV28 and TRBJ2-1, with 7 bases that match TRBD1. V was clipped by 2 bases and J by 4 bases; unmatched bases: 8. The CDR3 loop spans 16 amino acids. Germline CDR1 and CDR2: MDHEN and SYDVKM. CDR3 bases: TGTGCCAGCAGTTTACAGGGGGTTGTTATGTACAATGAGCAGTTCTTC. The encoded protein is CASSLQGVVMYNEQFF.

The chain has TRBV5-1 and TRBJ1-1; no clear D. V was clipped by 5 bases and J by 3 bases, with 14 bases between them. Germline CDR1 is SGHRS and CDR2 is YFSETQ. This CDR3 region has 14 residues. The CDR3 spells CASRKAGIDTEAFF. The CDR3 nucleotides are TGCGCCAGCAGGAAGGCTGGTATCGACACTGAAGCTTTCTTT.

The CDR3 reads CASSQIRSGSPQSSYNEQFF. CDR3 coding DNA: TGTGCCAGCAGCCAAATCCGTAGCGGGAGCCCCCAAAGCTCCTACAATGAGCAGTTCTTC. The chain uses TRBV14 and TRBJ2-1, with 9 bases aligning to TRBD2. The CDR3 has 20 amino acids. Per germline, CDR1 SGHDN and CDR2 FVKESK. V was pared by 2 bases and J by 0 bases, with 14 bases of the junction left unmatched.

The V call is TRBV7-2, the J call TRBJ2-3; 11 bases fit TRBD2. The CDR3 runs to 17 residues. The germline V gene encodes CDR1 SGHTA and CDR2 FQGNSA. V shed 5 bases and J 0 bases; nucleotides not matched to a gene: 7. DNA of the CDR3: TGTGCCAGCAGCATGTTTCGGACTAGCGGGAGCACAGATACGCAGTATTTT. It yields the protein CASSMFRTSGSTDTQYF.

The CDR3 here is CASSQAGQGGYNEQFF. The CDR3 nucleotides read TGCGCCAGCAGCCAAGCCGGACAGGGGGGCTACAATGAGCAGTTCTTC. This chain connects TRBV4-1 to TRBJ2-1, with TRBD1 matching over 10 bases. The CDR3 consists of 16 residues. Germline CDR1 is MGHRA and CDR2 is YSYEKL. The J segment lost 3 bases and the V segment lost 1 base, leaving 3 bases of the junction unmatched.

The V gene is TRBV28, the J gene TRBJ2-3, with 9 bases identical to TRBD2. Germline V gene data show CDR1 as MDHEN and CDR2 as SYDVKM. V was pared by 3 bases and J by 2 bases, with 3 bases of the junction left unmatched. The CDR3 runs 15 residues. For the CDR3, the DNA is TGTGCCAGCAGTTTGACTAGCGGAAACACAGATACGCAGTATTTT. Its translation: CASSLTSGNTDTQYF.

The chain uses TRBV7-9 and TRBJ2-3; TRBD1 or TRBD2 may be the D gene (5 bases each). V was pared by 0 bases and J by 4 bases, with 11 bases between. From germline, CDR1 is SEHNR and CDR2 FQNEAQ (reference sequence). The CDR3 loop spans 15 amino acids. CDR3 bases: TGTGCCAGCAGCTTAGCATGGGACCCCCCAGATACGCAGTATTTT. The encoded protein is CASSLAWDPPDTQYF.

The chain links TRBV18 to TRBJ2-1, with 11 positions matching TRBD2. Germline trimming cut 0 bases from V and 5 bases from J; bases unmatched to any gene: 3. The germline CDR1 and CDR2 sequences are KGHSH and LQKENI. CDR3 length equals 16 residues. Here the CDR3 DNA reads TGTGCCAGCTCACCACCACCGGGACTAGCGGACAATGAGCAGTTCTTC. It encodes CASSPPPGLADNEQFF.

The rearrangement links TRBV4-3 to TRBJ1-2; TRBD1 might be the D (5 bases). Germline V gives CDR1 LGHNA, CDR2 YSLEER. CDR3 length equals 14 residues. V gave up 0 bases and J gave up 6 bases, with 11 bases separating them. DNA of the CDR3: TGCGCCAGCAGCCAAGATGGAGGGGTGCATGGCTACACCTTC. It encodes CASSQDGGVHGYTF.

The chain has TRBV19 and TRBJ2-3; possible D gene TRBD2, 5 bases. Germline V gene data show CDR1 as LNHDA and CDR2 as SQIVND (reference sequence). V was trimmed by 10 bases and J by 5 bases, leaving 19 bases between them. The CDR3 consists of 14 residues. CDR3 region: CATMGPSAGDTQYF. DNA of the CDR3: TGTGCCACCATGGGCCCCTCGGCGGGAGATACGCAGTATTTT.

This chain uses TRBV19 with TRBJ2-7, with 10 positions matching TRBD2. Germline V lookup: CDR1 LNHDA, CDR2 SQIVND (reference sequence). This CDR3 has 15 amino acids. V trimming: 5 bases; J trimming: 4 bases; junction bases outside the gene matches: 8. CDR3 sequence reads: CASSLLAGDRYEQYF. In nucleotides, the CDR3 is TGTGCCAGTAGTCTTCTAGCGGGAGATCGGTACGAGCAGTACTTC.

This clone has just one count. The V gene is TRBV11-2, the J gene TRBJ2-1; 7 nucleotides align to TRBD2. V gave up 1 base and J gave up 1 base; unmatched junction bases: 7. Germline V CDR1 and CDR2: SGHAT, FQNNGV. The CDR3 covers 17 residues. CDR3: CASSLGVGRWSYNEQFF. The CDR3 DNA reads as TGTGCCAGCAGCTTAGGGGTCGGGAGGTGGTCCTACAATGAGCAGTTCTTC.

J is TRBJ1-1 and V is TRBV6-5, with 7 nucleotides matching TRBD1. This CDR3 region has 12 residues. After removal of 6 bases from V and 6 bases from J, the junction contained 4 bases not matched to a gene. Germline V gene sequence: CDR1 MNHEY, CDR2 SVGAGI. In DNA, the CDR3 is TGTGCCAGCAGCCAAACAGGGGCTGAAGCTTTCTTT. It yields the protein CASSQTGAEAFF.

The chain couples TRBV6-5 to TRBJ2-7; 9 positions agree with TRBD1. Germline CDR1 is MNHEY and CDR2 is SVGAGI. V lost 5 bases to trimming and J lost 7 bases; unmatched junction nucleotides: 9. This CDR3 region has 14 residues. The CDR3 DNA is TGTGCCAGCAGTCCCGGGACAGGGTTGAGGGAGCAGTACTTC. Translated, it gives CASSPGTGLREQYF.

The chain recombines TRBV28 with TRBJ1-2; D is possibly TRBD1 (5 bases). This CDR3 region has 16 residues. Germline V CDR1 and CDR2: MDHEN, SYDVKM. The ends were cut back, 6 bases at V and 3 bases at J, with 20 bases in the middle. CDR3 region: CASRIRDRLTDYGYTF. In DNA, the CDR3 is TGTGCCAGCAGAATTAGGGACCGACTGACGGACTATGGCTACACCTTC.

The chain combines TRBV5-1 with TRBJ2-1, with 13 bases lining up with TRBD2. The V gene end was trimmed by 5 bases and the J gene end by 2 bases; junction bases not matched to a gene: 7. The CDR3 spans 17 residues. Germline lookup yields CDR1 SGHRS and CDR2 YFSETQ. CDR3 sequence: CASRSGTSGETYNEQFF. The CDR3 DNA sequence: TGCGCCAGCAGATCCGGGACTAGCGGGGAAACCTACAATGAGCAGTTCTTC.

V is TRBV6-5 and J is TRBJ1-2, with TRBD1 as a possible D gene (6 bases). Looked up from germline, CDR1 is MNHEY and CDR2 is SVGAGI. V shed 2 bases and J shed 1 base, with 11 bases lying between them. This CDR3 comprises 15 residues. The CDR3: CASSYPKGGNYGYTF. Here the CDR3 DNA reads TGTGCCAGCAGTTACCCGAAAGGGGGTAACTATGGCTACACCTTC.

This rearrangement joins TRBV27 to TRBJ2-3; 8 nucleotides agree with TRBD1. Germline V gene lookup returns CDR1 MNHEY and CDR2 SMNVEV (reference sequence). The CDR3 length is 16 residues. Trimming removed 7 bases from V and 1 base from J; junction bases left unmatched: 10. The CDR3 bases are TGTGCCAGCACCCCGACGGACAGGGAAGGCACAGATACGCAGTATTTT. It translates to CASTPTDREGTDTQYF.

The chain is built from TRBV18 and TRBJ1-5; maybe TRBD1 (5 bases). Between the trimmed V and J ends, which lost 3 bases and 2 bases, there was a span of 20 bases. Germline lookup yields CDR1 KGHSH and CDR2 LQKENI. The CDR3 consists of 18 residues. Written as DNA, the CDR3 is TGTGCCAGCTCACCGGTACGGGGTAGGGGCAGGGGCAATCAGCCCCAGCATTTT. Translating gives CASSPVRGRGRGNQPQHF. The full variable domain, with the rest looked up from reference TRBV18 and TRBJ1-5, is NAGVMQNPRHLVRRRGQEARLRCSPMKGHSHVYWYRQLPEEGLKFMVYLQKENIIDESGMPKERFSAEFPKEGPSILRIQQVVRGDSAAYFCASSPVRGRGRGNQPQHFGDGTRLSIL.

The rearrangement links TRBV30 to TRBJ2-7; TRBD2 matches at 7 bases. The CDR3 loop spans 15 amino acids. Germline-derived CDR1 and CDR2 are GTSNPN and SVGIG (reference sequence). The trim removed 0 bases at V and 0 bases at J, leaving 5 bases unmatched. The CDR3 loop is CAWSVLGRLSYEQYF. The CDR3 region has the DNA TGTGCCTGGAGTGTCCTCGGGAGGCTCTCCTACGAGCAGTACTTC.

The CDR3 here is CASSVPERGLNQPQHF. In DNA form, the CDR3 reads TGTGCCAGCAGTGTCCCAGAGAGGGGACTTAATCAGCCCCAGCATTTT. The chain links TRBV7-2 to TRBJ1-5, with a possible D match to TRBD1 (5 bases). Looked up from germline, CDR1 is SGHTA and CDR2 is FQGNSA. The CDR3 is made up of 16 amino acids. Trimming left V 6 bases short and J 4 bases short, with 19 bases between.

The chain links TRBV28 to TRBJ2-1; 7 nucleotides align to TRBD1. This CDR3 has 16 residues. Germline CDR1 is MDHEN and CDR2 is SYDVKM. V was clipped by 0 bases and J by 2 bases; unmatched bases: 4. The CDR3, as DNA: TGTGCCAGCAGTTTATGCTGGGACAGCACCTACAATGAGCAGTTCTTC. This sequence encodes CASSLCWDSTYNEQFF.

This rearrangement joins TRBV28 to TRBJ2-1, with D uncertain. Per germline, CDR1 MDHEN and CDR2 SYDVKM. The V gene lost 5 bases and the J gene lost 1 base, with 9 bases spanning the gap. The length of the CDR3 is 14 residues. In nucleotides, the CDR3 is TGTGCCAGCAGTACCCATAAATCCTACAATGAGCAGTTCTTC. The encoded protein is CASSTHKSYNEQFF.